This T cell receptor beta chain was captured in a study of blood T cells in healthy people across ages (dated by TCRdb to between 2015 and 2017). Turning to the overall study: In model experiments, template switching captured roughly one uniquely barcoded TCR beta cDNA molecule for every two T cells. To track age-related changes in TCR beta repertoire diversity, the study relied on deep sequencing normalized with unique cDNA molecular identifiers. The donors were split into four age groups: young (average about 16 years), middle-aged (39), aged (over 55) and long-lived (approximately 89). To avoid experimental bias, donors of different ages were spread randomly across the sequencing lanes. Using the same blood draw, the study looked at two additional independent replicas of 1 million unique cDNA reads for two donors, one aged 18 to 30 and the other aged 80 or older. Findings and caveats that apply to the study as a whole: Because profiling used bulk unsorted PBMCs, naive and antigen-experienced compartments could not be compared conclusively. A strong correlation was found between observed TCR beta diversity and the percentage of naive T cells measured by flow cytometry. As age increased, observed TCR beta diversity per million T cells dropped in a roughly linear way, and a significant reduction was already evident by age roughly 36. Compared with the aged group, the long-lived group had more naive CD4+ T cells, fewer expanded clones and increased TCR diversity, suggesting age selection. Because the CMV infection status of the donors was unknown, age-related changes in expanded clonotypes may potentially have been confounded. Estimates of total diversity from one million sequenced T cells were regarded as lower bounds and underestimates.

In regard to this clonotype: What antigen it recognizes has not been identified. Per-base quality was not reported, and no clone a single base away is much larger than it.

Library method: 5' RACE. Sequencing used an Illumina HiSeq 2500. The second PCR ran for about 6 to 12 cycles and used a J-beta primer mix along with a sample-barcoded 5' primer. Each TCR beta cDNA molecule received a unique molecular identifier from a template-switch 5' adaptor carrying 12 random nucleotides. Each sample yielded at least 2.5 million CDR3-containing paired-end reads. All of the RNA was converted into first-strand cDNA using the Mint cDNA synthesis kit, with a TRBC-specific oligonucleotide serving as the primer. Following uracil-DNA glycosylase treatment, a first 18-cycle PCR with universal primers M1SS and BC2_uni_R was performed on all cDNA. In the original analysis: For normalization, 1 million high-quality reads were randomly selected from each sample, with every read carrying a distinct molecular identifier. Reads with shared molecular identifiers were discarded instead of being binned into consensus sequences. MiTCR, with a Q25 quality threshold and the strictest error-elimination algorithm, was used for CDR3 identification, clonotype clustering and error correction. Lower-bound total TCR beta diversity was estimated with a nonparametric unseen species model using Euler transformation. TCRdb passed the public sequencing reads through fastp at Q25 and MiXCR, retaining productive beta sequences. Duplicate CDR3 protein sequences are folded into a single record with the most common DNA and genes. TCRdb, not the authors, supplied the V and J calls. The sample has more than 1 million distinct CDR3 sequences on record, around 45% of them singletons. Approximately 20% of the sample belongs to the ten largest clones.

The CDR3 covers 11 residues, taking in both the cysteine and the phenylalanine. Kept here is only the CDR3 DNA, which spans 33 bases and is read in frame from base 1. Trimming removed 2 bases from V and 13 bases from J, leaving 10 bases between the germline ends. Donors were a few dozen systemically healthy Caucasian individuals from Russia aged about 6 to 100 years. Ten milliliters of peripheral blood were drawn from each donor into EDTA-treated Vacutainer tubes. Ficoll-Paque density-gradient centrifugation was used to isolate PBMCs, with at least 7 million obtained per sample. Total RNA was extracted from PBMCs with Trizol reagent, with at least 6 micrograms obtained per sample. The percentages of naive CD45RAhigh/CD27high T cells were determined by flow cytometry on a PBMC aliquot from every donor.

The rearrangement combines TRBV12-3 or TRBV12-4 with TRBJ2-3; too little of a D gene remains to name it. Sequenced: blood. The clonotype comes from a woman between 55 and 75 years old in good health. The nucleotide sequence reads TGTGCCAGCAGTTTAAGGTGTGAGGAGTATTTT. Its protein product is CASSLRCEEYF.